This TCR beta chain was found in a study of blood T cell repertoires in COVID-19. Whole-study context: From the United States, Italy and Spain came samples of acute and convalescent COVID-19. Nucleic acid was either cDNA or gDNA, and it came from T cells, B-cell-depleted T cells, or PBMCs.

The junction had 6 bases not matched to a gene; V was cut back by 6 bases and J by 2 bases. Germline V gene sequence: CDR1 MNHEY, CDR2 SVGAGI. This CDR3 region has 15 residues. This clone was detected only once. As originally analysed: Scientists estimated how many nucleated cells there were by amplifying reference gene primers. Assay used: immunoSEQ multiplex PCR; TCRdb lists only in-frame clones, some missing. D and trimming come from the DNA, and the V and J calls and clone size come from that table. The table shows 540,000 or so clones, with around nine tenths occurring only once. This sequence joins TRBV6-5 and TRBJ2-3, with 9 bases matching TRBD1. The TCR sequence derives from a woman aged 45 to 65 with COVID-19, enrolled during active disease. Sequencing was performed on peripheral blood. Written as DNA, the CDR3 is TGTGCCAGCAGCCCCCGGGACAGGGTCACAGATACGCAGTATTTT. Its protein product is CASSPRDRVTDTQYF.